This T cell receptor beta chain was retrieved from a study of blood T cell repertoires in COVID-19. About the study: Acute and convalescent COVID-19 specimens originated in the United States, Italy and Spain. T cells, B-cell-depleted T cells, or PBMCs supplied cDNA or gDNA.

Trimming removed 1 base from V and 6 bases from J, with 13 bases in between. This CDR3 spans 16 amino acids. In germline, CDR1 is ENHRY, CDR2 SYGVKD. Per the authors' pipeline: The authors estimated nucleated cell counts from reference gene primer amplification. The repertoire was sequenced with immunoSEQ multiplex PCR; TCRdb's copy has only in-frame clones and lacks some. The D gene and trimming were derived from the DNA, and the V and J assignments and clone size from that table. The table includes 85,000 to 95,000 clones, approximately 86% detected once. This chain connects TRBV10-3 to TRBJ1-6; the D gene is possibly TRBD1 (5 bases). Sequencing was performed on peripheral blood. This TCR was recovered from an elderly woman with acute or convalescent COVID-19. This CDR3 is CAISEWGGIVNSPLHF. CDR3 DNA sequence: TGTGCCATCAGTGAGTGGGGGGGGATCGTTAATTCACCCCTCCACTTT.